These 31 T cell receptor beta chains were all obtained from the same sample, sequenced in a study of graft-versus-host responses after intestinal transplantation (dated by TCRdb to about 2021). Which antigens these TCRs recognize remains unknown. Library creation used the immunoSEQ multiplex PCR assay. Held by TCRdb, this immuneACCESS table contains in-frame sequences only and omits some clones. Under half of the omission traces to an unresolved V gene where checked; the cause of the rest is unknown. Recorded for this sample are some 82,000 clones; around 86% of them occurred a single time. The ten most abundant clones make up less than 9.5% of the sample. The intended sense of this specimen's time point label: cells obtained before transplantation from donor or recipient. The material was unstimulated CD8+ T cells sorted from spleen or lymph node cells, obtained before transplant. The receptors come from a human donor who was the organ donor for an intestinal transplant.

This clone was seen just once. The V and J genes are TRBV6-1 and TRBJ2-7; 7 positions agree with TRBD2. V was pared by 1 base and J by 3 bases, with 6 bases of the junction left unmatched. Germline CDR1 and CDR2: MNHNS and SASEGT. CDR3 size: 15 residues. The CDR3 sequence: CASSEGASGLYEQYF. The CDR3 nucleotides read TGTGCCAGCAGTGAAGGGGCTAGCGGTCTCTACGAGCAGTACTTC.

The chain is built from TRBV10-2 and TRBJ1-4, with a possible D match to TRBD1 (6 bases). Between the trimmed V and J ends, which lost 8 bases and 4 bases, there was a span of 11 bases. This CDR3 region has 13 residues. Germline CDR1 reads WSHSY; CDR2 reads SAAADI. The CDR3 loop is CASADRLNEKLFF. CDR3 coding DNA: TGCGCCAGCGCCGACAGGCTTAATGAAAAACTGTTTTTT.

The genes are TRBV6-1 and TRBJ2-5; D possibly uses TRBD1 or TRBD2 (5 bases each). Trimming left V 5 bases short and J 2 bases short, with 12 bases between. The CDR3 has 14 amino acids. Per germline, CDR1 MNHNS and CDR2 SASEGT. The CDR3 spells CASSPRDGQETQYF. The CDR3 nucleotides read TGTGCCAGCAGTCCAAGGGACGGTCAAGAGACCCAGTACTTC.

The J gene is TRBJ2-7, the V gene TRBV19; TRBD1 aligns across 9 bases. This CDR3 region has 15 residues. V trimming: 3 bases; J trimming: 4 bases; junction bases outside the gene matches: 7. Germline CDR1 LNHDA, CDR2 SQIVND (reference sequence). CDR3 in DNA: TGTGCCAGTAGTATTCAGGACAGGGGTGCGTACGAGCAGTACTTC. It encodes CASSIQDRGAYEQYF.

The V call is TRBV7-8, the J call TRBJ2-1; weak D call: TRBD2 (6 bases). The ends were cut back, 7 bases at V and 6 bases at J, with 16 bases in the middle. The germline gives CDR1 SGHVS, CDR2 FQNEAQ. The CDR3 consists of 14 residues. The CDR3 protein is CASTHSGTFNEQFF. The CDR3 DNA follows: TGTGCCAGCACCCATAGCGGAACCTTCAATGAGCAGTTCTTC. The full variable domain, with the rest looked up from reference TRBV7-8 and TRBJ2-1, is GAGVSQSPRYKVAKRGQDVALRCDPISGHVSLFWYQQALGQGPEFLTYFQNEAQLDKSGLPSDRFFAERPEGSVSTLKIQRTQQEDSAVYLCASTHSGTFNEQFFGPGTRLTVL.

The chain combines TRBV6-1 with TRBJ2-5; no clear D gene. Germline CDR1 MNHNS, CDR2 SASEGT. V shed 4 bases and J shed 2 bases, with 8 bases lying between them. This CDR3 contains 13 residues. The CDR3 sequence: CASSGASQETQYF. CDR3 DNA sequence: TGTGCCAGCAGTGGAGCAAGTCAAGAGACCCAGTACTTC.

The chain carries TRBV10-3 and TRBJ1-1, with 8 bases lining up with TRBD1. Germline lookup yields CDR1 ENHRY and CDR2 SYGVKD. The V segment lost 4 bases and the J segment 5 bases; nucleotides outside the gene matches: 6. The CDR3 loop spans 14 amino acids. The CDR3 sequence: CAISVGQGATEAFF. The CDR3 DNA reads as TGTGCCATCAGTGTTGGGCAGGGGGCGACTGAAGCTTTCTTT.

The table lists this clone with a few counts. This sequence joins TRBV7-9 and TRBJ1-5; no definite D call. The CDR3 contains 16 residues. Per germline, CDR1 SEHNR and CDR2 FQNEAQ (reference sequence). The V and J ends lost 1 base and 2 bases respectively, with 12 bases between them. The CDR3 nucleotides are TGTGCCAGCAGCTTAGTATCACCGGAGGGCAATCAGCCCCAGCATTTT. It encodes CASSLVSPEGNQPQHF.

This clone was found a few times. Other DNA sequences within the sample encode an identical CDR3. This chain joins TRBV4-1 and TRBJ2-7; perhaps D is TRBD1 or TRBD2 (5 bases each). The CDR3 totals 13 residues. Germline V gene sequence: CDR1 MGHRA, CDR2 YSYEKL. Trimming cost V 1 base and J 2 bases, with 6 bases left between them. DNA of the CDR3: TGCGCCAGCAGCCAAGGGGGACCCTACGAGCAGTACTTC. Translated: CASSQGGPYEQYF.

The V call is TRBV5-1, the J call TRBJ1-3; no firm D call. The V end lost 3 bases, the J end lost 0 bases, and 10 bases lay between the germline ends. The CDR3 loop spans 15 amino acids. CDR1 is SGHRS, CDR2 YFSETQ, per germline. CDR3 protein: CASSSNSISGNTIYF. The CDR3 nucleotides are TGCGCCAGCAGCTCCAACTCAATCTCTGGAAACACCATATATTTT.

V gene TRBV27 combines with J gene TRBJ2-7; D may be TRBD2 (6 bases). The CDR3 loop spans 13 amino acids. Trimming stripped 2 bases from V and 3 bases from J, with 8 bases between. The V gene's germline CDR1 is MNHEY and CDR2 SMNVEV (reference sequence). The CDR3, as DNA: TGTGCCAGCAGTTTAATGGGAGGCTACGAGCAGTACTTC. It is translated as CASSLMGGYEQYF.

V and J are TRBV7-3 and TRBJ2-1, with D perhaps given as TRBD1 or TRBD2 (5 bases each). V was clipped by 0 bases and J by 4 bases, with 10 bases between them. This CDR3 spans 15 amino acids. Germline values: CDR1 SGHTA, CDR2 FQGTGA. CDR3 amino acids: CASSLTLGGYNEQFF. CDR3 DNA sequence: TGTGCCAGCAGCTTAACCCTTGGGGGATACAATGAGCAGTTCTTC.

The chain couples TRBV7-9 to TRBJ1-2; D is unresolved. Trimming left V 4 bases short and J 3 bases short, with 12 bases between. The CDR3 has 14 amino acids. Germline V gives CDR1 SEHNR, CDR2 FQNEAQ (reference sequence). CDR3 in DNA: TGTGCCAGCAGCTCCGTCTGGACCCACTATGGCTACACCTTC. Protein sequence: CASSSVWTHYGYTF.

This chain joins TRBV5-6 and TRBJ1-1; D is unresolved. The CDR3 sequence is 15 residues long. Germline CDR1 and CDR2: SGHDT and YYEEEE. V dropped 0 bases and J dropped 6 bases, with 15 bases sitting between them. CDR3 region: CASSLDRALNPEAFF. The CDR3 DNA follows: TGTGCCAGCAGCTTGGACCGGGCCCTCAACCCTGAAGCTTTCTTT. The entire variable domain, with the rest obtained from reference TRBV5-6 and TRBJ1-1, is as follows: DAGVTQSPTHLIKTRGQQVTLRCSPKSGHDTVSWYQQALGQGPQFIFQYYEEEERQRGNFPDRFSGHQFPNYSSELNVNALLLGDSALYLCASSLDRALNPEAFFGQGTRLTVV.

The gene calls are TRBV27 and TRBJ2-7; D not resolved. CDR1 is MNHEY, CDR2 SMNVEV, per germline (reference sequence). V was pared by 2 bases and J by 3 bases, with 8 bases between. This CDR3 is 13 amino acids long. DNA of the CDR3: TGTGCCAGCAGTTTAAACAGCGTCTACGAGCAGTACTTC. Its protein product is CASSLNSVYEQYF.

The CDR3: CATSSGRAYEQYF. In DNA, the CDR3 is TGTGCCACCAGCAGCGGCAGGGCCTACGAGCAGTACTTC. The rearrangement uses TRBV15 and TRBJ2-7, with D maybe TRBD1 (5 bases). The germline V gene has CDR1 LNHNV and CDR2 YYDKDF (reference sequence). V was trimmed by 3 bases and J by 2 bases, leaving 8 bases between them. This CDR3 has 13 amino acids.

This chain links TRBV27 with TRBJ2-3; TRBD1 matches at 11 bases. CDR3 length: 20 amino acids. The germline V gene has CDR1 MNHEY and CDR2 SMNVEV (reference sequence). Trimming took 4 bases from V and 0 from J; bases not matched to a gene: 15. This chain's CDR3 is CASSSRTGGDLVRSTDTQYF. The CDR3 bases are TGTGCCAGCAGTTCCCGGACAGGGGGCGATCTGGTACGAAGCACAGATACGCAGTATTTT.

Judged by abundance, this clone is medium-sized. Other DNA sequences within the sample encode an identical CDR3. This sequence joins TRBV7-8 and TRBJ1-2, with D hard to call. Germline lookup yields CDR1 SGHVS and CDR2 FQNEAQ. The CDR3 runs to 14 residues. The V end was cut by 4 bases, the J end by 0 bases, with 9 bases between. The CDR3 DNA follows: TGTGCCAGCAGCTCTCGTCCCTCTAACTATGGCTACACCTTC. Translated, it gives CASSSRPSNYGYTF.

The V and J genes are TRBV15 and TRBJ1-6; D unresolved. Deletions cut 0 bases from V and 3 bases from J, with 6 bases between. Germline CDR1 reads LNHNV; CDR2 reads YYDKDF (reference sequence). CDR3 length equals 15 residues. The CDR3 DNA follows: TGTGCCACCAGCAGAGATTGGAGCTATAATTCACCCCTCCACTTT. Its translation: CATSRDWSYNSPLHF. Using reference TRBV15 and TRBJ1-6 for the parts outside the CDR3, the full variable domain is DAMVIQNPRYQVTQFGKPVTLSCSQTLNHNVMYWYQQKSSQAPKLLFHYYDKDFNNEADTPDNFQSRRPNTSFCFLDIRSPGLGDTAMYLCATSRDWSYNSPLHFGNGTRLTVT.

V usage is TRBV6-5 and J usage is TRBJ1-6, with D possibly matching TRBD1 (6 bases). The germline V gene has CDR1 MNHEY and CDR2 SVGAGI. Trimming took off 2 bases at V and 8 bases at J, with 10 bases between the two ends. This CDR3 has 14 amino acids. The CDR3: CASSYQGGDSPLHF. CDR3 in DNA: TGTGCCAGCAGTTACCAAGGGGGGGATTCACCCCTCCACTTT.

The chain is built from TRBV5-1 and TRBJ1-1; D perhaps matches TRBD1 (5 bases). The V end was cut by 0 bases, the J end by 14 bases, with 23 bases between. Per the germline V gene, CDR1 is SGHRS and CDR2 is YFSETQ. This CDR3 has 15 amino acids. The CDR3 region is CASSLVRALDKSSFF. CDR3 DNA sequence: TGCGCCAGCAGCTTGGTTAGAGCTCTGGACAAGTCCTCCTTCTTT. Variable domain in full (rest from reference TRBV5-1 and TRBJ1-1): KAGVTQTPRYLIKTRGQQVTLSCSPISGHRSVSWYQQTPGQGLQFLFEYFSETQRNKGNFPGRFSGRQFSNSRSEMNVSTLELGDSALYLCASSLVRALDKSSFFGQGTRLTVV.

V usage is TRBV5-8 and J usage is TRBJ2-2; either TRBD1 or TRBD2 may fit D (5 bases each). CDR3 length: 16 amino acids. Germline V lookup: CDR1 SGHTS, CDR2 YDEGEE. Trimming took 0 bases from V and 3 from J, leaving 12 bases between them. CDR3: CASSLEQEDYTGELFF. In DNA, the CDR3 is TGTGCCAGCAGCTTGGAACAGGAGGATTACACCGGGGAGCTGTTTTTT.

This clone has just one count. The chain uses TRBV4-1 and TRBJ1-6; D gene uncertain. The CDR3 is made up of 14 amino acids. V dropped 1 base and J dropped 8 bases, with 9 bases sitting between them. CDR1 and CDR2 from the germline V gene are MGHRA and YSYEKL. CDR3 DNA: TGCGCCAGCAGCCAAGGTGGGATGGATTCACCCCTCCACTTT. It translates to CASSQGGMDSPLHF.

The V gene is TRBV6-4, the J gene TRBJ2-1; TRBD2 matches 13 bases. Germline assignment: CDR1 MRHNA and CDR2 SNTAGT. The CDR3 spans 16 residues. Losses at the gene ends were 5 bases for V and 9 bases for J; bases not matched to a gene: 10. CDR3 sequence: CASSPPGTSGVGEQFF. The CDR3 coding sequence is TGTGCCAGCAGTCCCCCCGGGACTAGCGGGGTAGGTGAGCAGTTCTTC.

This sequence joins TRBV15 and TRBJ2-1, with 11 bases matching TRBD2. From germline, CDR1 is LNHNV and CDR2 YYDKDF (reference sequence). With 0 bases clipped from V and 6 bases from J, the junction kept 1 base outside the gene matches. The CDR3 sequence is 15 residues long. The CDR3 DNA reads TGTGCCACCAGCAGAGATAGCGGGGGGGGCAATGAGCAGTTCTTC. It specifies CATSRDSGGGNEQFF.

V usage is TRBV7-9 and J usage is TRBJ2-1, with D unresolved. Germline V gene data show CDR1 as SEHNR and CDR2 as FQNEAQ (reference sequence). V was pared by 5 bases and J by 7 bases, with 12 bases between. The CDR3 consists of 13 residues. CDR3 nucleotide sequence: TGTGCCAGCAGCCCGCCTCTAGGGAATGAGCAGTTCTTC. It yields the protein CASSPPLGNEQFF.

The CDR3 DNA reads as TGTGCCAGCAGTTCGACCCGGGGACAGCTTAGCAATCAGCCCCAGCATTTT. It specifies CASSSTRGQLSNQPQHF. The V gene is TRBV28, the J gene TRBJ1-5, with 7 bases identical to TRBD1. Germline V CDR1 and CDR2: MDHEN, SYDVKM. V dropped 4 bases and J dropped 0; count of bases not matched to a gene: 9. The CDR3 is 17 residues long.

The genes are TRBV5-4 and TRBJ2-5; 9 nucleotides match TRBD1. Germline lookup yields CDR1 SGHNT and CDR2 YYREEE (reference sequence). The V gene end was trimmed by 4 bases and the J gene end by 4 bases; junction bases not matched to a gene: 5. The CDR3 has 14 amino acids. DNA for the CDR3: TGTGCCAGCAGCCCGGGACAGGGCCCAGAGACCCAGTACTTC. It specifies CASSPGQGPETQYF.

This sequence joins TRBV27 and TRBJ1-5, with 7 positions matching TRBD1. The V and J ends lost 6 bases and 0 bases, in that order; junction bases with no gene match: 5. From germline, CDR1 is MNHEY and CDR2 SMNVEV (reference sequence). The CDR3 is made up of 15 amino acids. CDR3 in amino acids: CASRTGSYSNQPQHF. The CDR3 region has the DNA TGTGCCAGCAGGACAGGGAGCTATAGCAATCAGCCCCAGCATTTT.

The rearrangement uses TRBV27 and TRBJ2-1, with 10 nucleotides matching TRBD2. The CDR3 has 19 residues. Germline V lookup: CDR1 MNHEY, CDR2 SMNVEV (reference sequence). V lost 6 bases, J lost 2 bases, and 16 bases stayed unmatched. The CDR3 region is CASSSRHLTSGVTYNEQFF. As DNA, the CDR3 is TGTGCCAGCAGCTCCCGCCACTTAACTAGCGGGGTGACCTACAATGAGCAGTTCTTC.

The chain employs TRBV2 and TRBJ2-7; 10 bases agree with TRBD1. Germline CDR1 is SNHLY and CDR2 is FYNNEI. V dropped 0 bases and J dropped 1; count of bases not matched to a gene: 3. The CDR3 has 16 amino acids. CDR3 DNA sequence: TGTGCCAGCAGTGAAGCCGGGACAGGGGCTTCCTACGAGCAGTACTTC. Its translation: CASSEAGTGASYEQYF.